These 27 T cell receptor beta chains originate from one sample sequenced in a study of siplizumab effects on memory and regulatory T cells. Measured with immunoSEQ multiplex PCR; TCRdb has only the in-frame clones, and not every one. The sample gives some 100,000 clones, around 90% of which show up once; about 2.6% is in the top ten. Sample: CD4+ T cells sorted from blood. These receptors all come from a human donor in good health. Some clones in this sample may be carry-over from other donors' samples.

On this clone: One junction end disagrees with the germline gene, perhaps due to a read error. The rearrangement links TRBV2 to TRBJ2-7, with a possible D match to TRBD1 (5 bases). Germline V CDR1 and CDR2: SNHLY, FYNNEI. The CDR3 extends over 13 amino acids. CDR3 sequence: CASSEDRIYEQYF. The DNA for the CDR3 is TGTGCCAGCAGCGAAGACAGAATCTACGAGCAGTACTTC.

The chain combines TRBV5-6 with TRBJ2-3; D is possibly TRBD2 (5 bases). Germline lookup yields CDR1 SGHDT and CDR2 YYEEEE. The CDR3 loop spans 15 amino acids. Trimming left V 0 bases short and J 2 bases short, with 10 bases between. The CDR3 is CASSLGGRVTDTQYF. The CDR3 DNA follows: TGTGCCAGCAGCTTGGGAGGGAGAGTCACAGATACGCAGTATTTT.

V gene TRBV12-5 combines with J gene TRBJ2-1, with 7 bases that match TRBD2. CDR3 length: 13 residues. From germline, CDR1 is LGHNT and CDR2 FRNRAP. J lost 6 bases, V lost 5 bases, and 4 bases had no gene match. Here the CDR3 DNA reads TGTGCTAGTGGTCCGCGCGGGGGCAATGAGCAGTTCTTC. It encodes CASGPRGGNEQFF.

This clone was seen once. CDR3 sequence: CASRGTGKGEQYF. CDR3 DNA sequence: TGTGCCAGTAGGGGGACAGGGAAGGGCGAGCAGTACTTC. This chain connects TRBV19 to TRBJ2-7; 9 nucleotides agree with TRBD1. The V gene end was trimmed by 6 bases and the J gene end by 6 bases; junction bases not matched to a gene: 6. Germline V CDR1 and CDR2: LNHDA, SQIVND (reference sequence). This CDR3 is built from 13 residues.

The V call is TRBV18, the J call TRBJ2-2; perhaps D is TRBD1 or TRBD2 (5 bases each). CDR1 is KGHSH, CDR2 LQKENI, per germline. Trimming removed 6 bases at V and 0 bases at J, with 14 bases between. The CDR3 extends over 16 amino acids. CDR3 loop: CASSLRDPANTGELFF. The CDR3 DNA follows: TGTGCCAGCTCGCTCAGGGACCCCGCGAACACCGGGGAGCTGTTTTTT.

The CDR3 protein is CASSVRTGGTGNTIYF. The CDR3 nucleotides read TGCGCCAGCAGCGTGCGGACAGGGGGAACGGGAAACACCATATATTTT. The chain employs TRBV5-1 and TRBJ1-3; TRBD1 matches at 10 bases. The length of the CDR3 is 16 residues. V trimming: 4 bases; J trimming: 4 bases; junction bases outside the gene matches: 8. Germline assignment: CDR1 SGHRS and CDR2 YFSETQ.

V gene TRBV7-8 combines with J gene TRBJ1-2, with D unresolved. CDR1 is SGHVS and CDR2 is FQNEAQ in the germline V gene. Deletions cut 4 bases from V and 2 bases from J, with 11 bases between. There are 14 residues in the CDR3. The CDR3 region is CASSSATGNYGYTF. CDR3 DNA sequence: TGTGCCAGCAGCTCCGCGACGGGGAACTATGGCTACACCTTC.

This chain connects TRBV25-1 to TRBJ2-2; no definite D call. CDR1 MGHDK and CDR2 SYGVNS come from the germline V gene. This CDR3 region has 15 residues. Trimming took off 3 bases at V and 7 bases at J, with 15 bases between the two ends. The CDR3: CASSDQDRQGGELFF. The CDR3 DNA is TGTGCCAGCAGTGACCAGGACCGACAAGGCGGGGAGCTGTTTTTT.

V usage is TRBV30 and J usage is TRBJ1-2; no clear D. Looked up from germline, CDR1 is GTSNPN and CDR2 is SVGIG (reference sequence). The CDR3 length is 13 residues. V was cut by 0 bases and J by 8 bases, with 13 bases left in between. In DNA form, the CDR3 reads TGTGCCTGGAGTGTTGGAGGAATCCGAGGCTACACCTTC. This gives the protein CAWSVGGIRGYTF.

The chain joins TRBV15 to TRBJ1-2; D not certain. V gave up 1 base and J gave up 4 bases, with 10 bases separating them. CDR1 is LNHNV and CDR2 is YYDKDF in the germline V gene (reference sequence). The CDR3 extends over 14 amino acids. The CDR3 here is CATSRGLDGYGYTF. CDR3 coding DNA: TGTGCCACCAGCAGAGGCCTGGACGGCTATGGCTACACCTTC. The full variable domain, in which reference TRBV15 and TRBJ1-2 provide the parts outside the CDR3, is DAMVIQNPRYQVTQFGKPVTLSCSQTLNHNVMYWYQQKSSQAPKLLFHYYDKDFNNEADTPDNFQSRRPNTSFCFLDIRSPGLGDTAMYLCATSRGLDGYGYTFGSGTRLTVV.

V usage is TRBV13 and J usage is TRBJ2-3; no firm D call. The CDR3 is made up of 13 amino acids. Germline-derived CDR1 and CDR2 are PRHDT and FYEKMQ (reference sequence). The V and J ends lost 5 bases and 4 bases respectively, with 10 bases between them. CDR3 in amino acids: CASSLPVADTQYF. The CDR3, as DNA: TGTGCCAGCAGCCTACCTGTAGCAGATACGCAGTATTTT.

The V call is TRBV6-1, the J call TRBJ1-1; D unclear. This CDR3 has 14 residues. The V end lost 6 bases, the J end lost 1 base, and 12 bases lay between the germline ends. Germline V gene sequence: CDR1 MNHNS, CDR2 SASEGT. CDR3 loop: CASSQFNRNTEAFF. In DNA, the CDR3 is TGTGCCAGCAGCCAATTTAACAGGAACACTGAAGCTTTCTTT.

The genes are TRBV4-1 and TRBJ1-1; D unclear. The V gene's germline CDR1 is MGHRA and CDR2 YSYEKL. The CDR3 loop spans 14 amino acids. The germline V and J ends were trimmed by 4 bases and 4 bases, with 13 bases remaining between them. Here the CDR3 DNA reads TGCGCCAGCAGCCCGGTGAGGGTGGGCACTGAAGCTTTCTTT. It codes for CASSPVRVGTEAFF.

This chain connects TRBV30 to TRBJ2-6, with 8 nucleotides matching TRBD1. V shed 4 bases and J 0 bases; nucleotides not matched to a gene: 5. This CDR3 has 16 amino acids. The germline gives CDR1 GTSNPN, CDR2 SVGIG (reference sequence). This chain's CDR3 is CAWTRDRSSGANVLTF. The CDR3 region has the DNA TGTGCCTGGACCCGGGACAGGAGCTCTGGGGCCAACGTCCTGACTTTC.

This clone is a singleton in its sample. The V call is TRBV28, the J call TRBJ1-5, with 12 positions matching TRBD1. The CDR3 contains 17 residues. The V gene end was trimmed by 7 bases and the J gene end by 2 bases; junction bases not matched to a gene: 9. Germline V gene data show CDR1 as MDHEN and CDR2 as SYDVKM. The CDR3 spells CASNPTGTGGGNQPQHF. Here the CDR3 DNA reads TGTGCCAGCAACCCAACCGGGACAGGGGGCGGCAATCAGCCCCAGCATTTT.

This rearrangement joins TRBV15 to TRBJ2-3; tentatively, D is TRBD2 (6 bases). Trimming took 4 bases from V and 4 from J, leaving 12 bases between them. CDR1 LNHNV and CDR2 YYDKDF come from the germline V gene (reference sequence). The length of the CDR3 is 14 residues. The CDR3 DNA follows: TGTGCCACCAGCACCCCCTGGGGGGCAGATACGCAGTATTTT. It codes for CATSTPWGADTQYF.

The rearrangement links TRBV9 to TRBJ1-5; TRBD1 matches at 8 bases. Germline trimming cut 3 bases from V and 3 bases from J; bases unmatched to any gene: 2. Germline V gene sequence: CDR1 SGDLS, CDR2 YYNGEE. This CDR3 has 14 residues. The CDR3 sequence: CASSGQGFNQPQHF. The CDR3 region has the DNA TGTGCCAGCAGCGGACAGGGGTTCAATCAGCCCCAGCATTTT. Drawing the rest from reference TRBV9 and TRBJ1-5, the complete variable domain is DSGVTQTPKHLITATGQRVTLRCSPRSGDLSVYWYQQSLDQGLQFLIQYYNGEERAKGNILERFSAQQFPDLHSELNLSSLELGDSALYFCASSGQGFNQPQHFGDGTRLSIL.

This clone came up once. This chain uses TRBV28 with TRBJ2-5, with a weak D call TRBD2 (6 bases). Trimming took 4 bases from V and 0 from J, leaving 9 bases between them. This CDR3 region has 14 residues. Germline V gene lookup returns CDR1 MDHEN and CDR2 SYDVKM. The CDR3 DNA sequence: TGTGCCAGCAGTTCCGGGACTTACCAAGAGACCCAGTACTTC. It specifies CASSSGTYQETQYF. Combining the CDR3 with reference TRBV28 and TRBJ2-5 gives the whole variable domain DVKVTQSSRYLVKRTGEKVFLECVQDMDHENMFWYRQDPGLGLRLIYFSYDVKMKEKGDIPEGYSVSREKKERFSLILESASTNQTSMYLCASSSGTYQETQYFGPGTRLLVL.

The V and J genes are TRBV6-5 and TRBJ2-7; 7 nucleotides line up with TRBD2. This CDR3 is 12 amino acids long. Trimming at V came to 6 bases and at J to 2 bases, leaving 1 base not matched to a gene. CDR1 is MNHEY and CDR2 is SVGAGI in the germline V gene. The DNA of the CDR3 is TGTGCCAGCAGAGCGGGGACCTACGAGCAGTACTTC. It encodes CASRAGTYEQYF.

The rearrangement joins TRBV6-5 to TRBJ1-6; tentatively, D is TRBD1 (5 bases). The CDR3 totals 14 residues. The ends were cut back, 6 bases at V and 10 bases at J, with 16 bases in the middle. CDR1 is MNHEY and CDR2 is SVGAGI in the germline V gene. CDR3 amino acids: CASRGRAPRSPLHF. CDR3 DNA sequence: TGTGCCAGCAGAGGCAGGGCCCCGCGGTCACCCCTCCACTTT.

The CDR3 region is CASTMGTENSYEQYF. CDR3 sequence (DNA): TGTGCCAGTACCATGGGGACCGAAAACTCATACGAGCAGTACTTC. This chain connects TRBV19 to TRBJ2-7; TRBD1 or TRBD2 may be the D gene (5 bases each). V was trimmed by 7 bases and J by 4 bases, leaving 20 bases between them. Looked up from germline, CDR1 is LNHDA and CDR2 is SQIVND (reference sequence). The CDR3 totals 15 residues.

This rearrangement joins TRBV6-5 to TRBJ2-7; 9 nucleotides line up with TRBD1. This CDR3 has 15 amino acids. The germline gives CDR1 MNHEY, CDR2 SVGAGI. With 7 bases clipped from V and 7 bases from J, the junction kept 14 bases outside the gene matches. The CDR3 sequence: CASIRGQGSSMEQYF. In nucleotides, the CDR3 is TGTGCCAGCATACGTGGACAGGGGTCATCCATGGAGCAGTACTTC.

This chain uses TRBV29-1 with TRBJ2-1; 10 bases match TRBD2. The CDR3 runs 17 residues. Germline V gives CDR1 SQVTM, CDR2 ANQGSEA. The V and J ends lost 2 bases and 1 base, in that order; junction bases with no gene match: 8. The CDR3 loop is CSVELLAGTLSYNEQFF. CDR3 sequence (DNA): TGCAGCGTTGAATTACTAGCGGGGACGTTATCCTACAATGAGCAGTTCTTC.

The chain carries TRBV5-4 and TRBJ2-7; 9 bases agree with TRBD2. The ends lost 4 bases at V and 8 bases at J; junction bases unmatched: 10. There are 14 residues in the CDR3. The germline V gene has CDR1 SGHNT and CDR2 YYREEE (reference sequence). The CDR3 reads CASSLEQAGGKQYF. The CDR3 DNA sequence: TGTGCCAGCAGCCTGGAACAAGCGGGGGGTAAGCAGTACTTC.

V is TRBV6-1 and J is TRBJ1-1, with 9 bases aligning to TRBD1. The CDR3 has 16 residues. J lost 4 bases, V lost 3 bases, and 9 bases had no gene match. Germline CDR1 and CDR2: MNHNS and SASEGT. CDR3 nucleotides: TGTGCCAGCAGTGAGCCGTTCGGGACAGGGATCACTGAAGCTTTCTTT. Its translation is CASSEPFGTGITEAFF.

This chain links TRBV11-3 with TRBJ2-7; TRBD1 matches 7 bases. The germline CDR1 and CDR2 sequences are SGHNT and YENEEA. This CDR3 contains 13 residues. Trimming cost V 6 bases and J 2 bases; bases outside gene matches: 4. The CDR3 is CASRPTGTYEQYF. CDR3 bases: TGTGCCAGCAGGCCGACAGGGACCTACGAGCAGTACTTC. Full variable domain (remainder filled in from reference TRBV11-3 and TRBJ2-7): EAGVVQSPRYKIIEKKQPVAFWCNPISGHNTLYWYLQNLGQGPELLIRYENEEAVDDSQLPKDRFSAERLKGVDSTLKIQPAELGDSAVYLCASRPTGTYEQYFGPGTRLTVT.

The CDR3 DNA reads as TGTGCCAGCAGTGAAAGCCACAGGGGGCCTAACTATGGCTACACCTTC. Residues: CASSESHRGPNYGYTF. The chain uses TRBV25-1 and TRBJ1-2; TRBD1 matches at 9 bases. Trimming at V came to 2 bases and at J to 0 bases, leaving 4 bases not matched to a gene. The CDR3 covers 16 residues. From germline, CDR1 is MGHDK and CDR2 SYGVNS.